Listed below are T cell receptor beta chains from one sample, sequenced in a study of blood T cells in healthy people across ages. TCRdb itself ran the 5' RACE reads through MiXCR, one entry per CDR3 protein. The sample lists 1.5 million to 2 million distinct CDR3 sequences; 28% were seen once. Sequencing input: blood. The receptors stem from a woman aged 25 to 45 in good health. CDR3s include the opening cysteine and the closing phenylalanine or tryptophan. A D gene is named only where the DNA matches it firmly. A clone size is listed for some rows: how often the clone was seen (once, few, many), or a class if it is expanded.

clone size,D gene,J gene,V gene,CDR3 protein,CDR3 DNA
-,-,TRBJ2-7,TRBV10-3,CAITLGTIYEQYF,TGTGCCATCACGTTAGGGACAATATACGAGCAGTACTTC
-,TRBD1,TRBJ1-2,TRBV28,CAARTGGYGYTF,TGTGCCGCCAGGACAGGGGGCTATGGCTACACCTTC
-,-,TRBJ2-3,TRBV7-2,CASSLAPGPGADTQYF,TGTGCCAGCAGCTTAGCGCCAGGGCCGGGGGCAGATACGCAGTATTTT
many,TRBD1,TRBJ2-6,TRBV28,CASSARGQGANVLTF,TGTGCCAGCAGTGCCAGGGGGCAGGGGGCCAACGTCCTGACTTTC
-,TRBD2,TRBJ2-3,TRBV29-1,CSVFGTSGGITDTQYF,TGCAGCGTCTTCGGGACTAGCGGGGGGATCACAGATACGCAGTATTTT
-,-,TRBJ1-2,TRBV14,CAGSPIGGKGYGYTF,TGTGCCGGCAGCCCCATCGGGGGAAAGGGCTATGGCTACACCTTC
few,-,TRBJ2-1,TRBV30,CAYDANTGLNGQFF,TGTGCCTATGACGCCAATACGGGGCTCAATGGGCAGTTCTTC
-,-,TRBJ2-1,TRBV24-1,CATRDLGRYNEQFF,TGTGCCACCAGGGATTTGGGCAGATACAATGAGCAGTTCTTC
-,-,TRBJ1-1,TRBV24-1,CATSDYGTVIEAFF,TGTGCCACCAGTGATTACGGGACTGTTATTGAAGCTTTCTTT
-,TRBD1,TRBJ2-3,TRBV5-1,CASSFSGQNTDTQYF,TGCGCCAGCAGCTTTTCGGGACAGAACACAGATACGCAGTATTTT
-,-,TRBJ2-7,TRBV29-1,CSVEVDISPEQYF,TGCAGCGTTGAAGTAGACATCTCTCCCGAGCAGTACTTC
once,-,TRBJ1-2,TRBV6-1,CASRAGGSDYGYTF,TGTGCCAGCAGAGCCGGGGGGTCGGACTATGGCTACACCTTC
-,TRBD1,TRBJ2-2,TRBV6-5,CASSYQTPGQGGAGELFF,TGTGCCAGCAGTTACCAAACACCGGGACAGGGCGGTGCCGGGGAGCTGTTTTTT
-,-,TRBJ1-1,TRBV10-3,CATGKQGTNTEAFF,TGTGCCACGGGCAAACAGGGCACGAACACTGAAGCTTTCTTT
-,TRBD1,TRBJ1-1,TRBV5-1,CASSQYSTGDTEAFF,TGCGCCAGCAGCCAATACTCCACAGGGGACACTGAAGCTTTCTTT
many,-,TRBJ2-1,TRBV4-1,CASSQVGSGNNEQFF,TGCGCCAGCAGCCAAGTAGGGAGTGGCAACAATGAGCAGTTCTTC
few,-,TRBJ2-3,TRBV6-2/TRBV6-3,CASSYRGLPDTQYF,TGTGCCAGCAGTTATCGAGGGCTGCCAGATACGCAGTATTTT
-,-,TRBJ1-5,TRBV24-1,CATTVCKVESNQPQHF,TGTGCCACGACCGTATGCAAAGTTGAGAGCAATCAGCCCCAGCATTTT
-,-,TRBJ2-7,TRBV5-1,CASSLFPEGGVGSWEQYF,TGCGCCAGCAGCTTGTTCCCGGAAGGAGGCGTCGGAAGTTGGGAGCAGTACTTC
-,-,TRBJ1-6,TRBV28,CASSSLPGPAGSPLHF,TGTGCCAGCAGTTCCCTCCCAGGGCCTGCTGGTTCACCCCTCCACTTT
-,TRBD1,TRBJ2-3,TRBV7-2,CASSWGTGSVVTDTQYF,TGTGCCAGCAGCTGGGGGACAGGATCGGTGGTCACAGATACGCAGTATTTT
-,TRBD2,TRBJ2-5,TRBV5-1,CASSPSGGTLQETQYF,TGCGCCAGCAGCCCTAGCGGGGGGACGTTACAAGAGACCCAGTACTTC
few,TRBD1,TRBJ1-5,TRBV2,CASSGTVPGEPQHF,TGTGCCAGCAGCGGGACAGTCCCGGGCGAGCCCCAGCATTTT
few,TRBD2,TRBJ2-7,TRBV20-1,CSARDEEAGVWGEQYF,TGCAGTGCTAGAGATGAAGAGGCGGGAGTGTGGGGCGAGCAGTACTTC
-,-,TRBJ2-7,TRBV6-5,CASSYSMGSGYEQYF,TGTGCCAGCAGTTACTCGATGGGGTCTGGCTACGAGCAGTACTTC
many,TRBD2,TRBJ2-1,TRBV28,CASRLAGGFEQFF,TGTGCCAGCCGACTAGCGGGGGGGTTTGAGCAGTTCTTC
few,-,TRBJ1-2,TRBV10-3,CAISDKVMTVHGYTF,TGTGCCATCAGTGATAAAGTAATGACAGTCCATGGCTACACCTTC
many,TRBD2,TRBJ2-1,TRBV7-3,CASSPPPGLANEQFF,TGTGCCAGCAGCCCGCCCCCGGGACTAGCGAATGAGCAGTTCTTC
-,-,TRBJ1-5,TRBV6-6,CASSYMESNQPQHF,TGTGCCAGCAGTTACATGGAAAGCAATCAGCCCCAGCATTTT
many,-,TRBJ2-7,TRBV5-1,CASSLRENAYEQYF,TGCGCCAGCAGCTTGAGGGAGAACGCCTACGAGCAGTACTTC
-,TRBD2,TRBJ2-7,TRBV3-1,CASSPWALAGDEQYF,TGTGCCAGCAGCCCCTGGGCGCTAGCGGGAGACGAGCAGTACTTC
few,TRBD2,TRBJ2-1,TRBV29-1,CSAAEPEAGRSYNEQFF,TGCAGCGCTGCGGAACCAGAAGCGGGAAGGTCCTACAATGAGCAGTTCTTC
few,-,TRBJ2-3,TRBV20-1,CSAIDRRRTDTQYF,TGCAGTGCTATCGACAGGAGGCGCACAGATACGCAGTATTTT
few,TRBD1,TRBJ2-7,TRBV29-1,CSVEHRQGAYEQYF,TGCAGCGTTGAACACCGACAGGGGGCTTACGAGCAGTACTTC
few,-,TRBJ1-2,TRBV29-1,CSVVASGSNYGYTF,TGCAGCGTTGTGGCAAGCGGATCTAACTATGGCTACACCTTC
-,TRBD1,TRBJ1-1,TRBV6-4,CASSEGTGNTEAFF,TGTGCCAGCAGTGAAGGGACAGGGAACACTGAAGCTTTCTTT
-,TRBD1,TRBJ1-5,TRBV7-9,CASSGGTGGLQPQHF,TGTGCCAGCAGCGGGGGGACAGGGGGACTTCAGCCCCAGCATTTT
few,-,TRBJ2-7,TRBV20-1,CSARVGREYEQYF,TGCAGTGCTAGAGTGGGCCGGGAGTACGAGCAGTACTTC
-,-,TRBJ1-6,TRBV6-1,CASSEGRPSSYNSPLHF,TGTGCCAGCAGTGAGGGACGTCCTAGCTCCTATAATTCACCCCTCCACTTT
few,-,TRBJ2-3,TRBV20-1,CSAKAQGGNPTDTQYF,TGCAGTGCTAAGGCCCAGGGAGGAAATCCCACAGATACGCAGTATTTT
-,-,TRBJ2-2,TRBV11-3,CASKQHGVGTGELFF,TGTGCCAGCAAACAGCATGGGGTCGGCACCGGGGAGCTGTTTTTT
many,-,TRBJ2-7,TRBV12-3/TRBV12-4,CASSRRISYEQYF,TGTGCCAGCAGCCGTAGAATTTCCTACGAGCAGTACTTC
-,-,TRBJ1-2,TRBV29-1,CSVDDHYGYTF,TGCAGCGTTGATGACCATTATGGCTACACCTTC
few,TRBD1,TRBJ1-4,TRBV4-1,CASSESTGGLNEKLFF,TGCGCCAGCAGCGAATCCACAGGGGGATTAAATGAAAAACTGTTTTTT
few,-,TRBJ2-7,TRBV3-1,CASSLKTGRTYEQYF,TGTGCCAGCAGCCTCAAGACAGGGAGGACCTACGAGCAGTACTTC
many,TRBD1,TRBJ2-7,TRBV5-1,CASSSGQTYEQYF,TGCGCCAGCAGCTCGGGACAGACCTACGAGCAGTACTTC